A single sample gave rise to the 4 T cell receptor beta chains below, sequenced in a study of graft-versus-host responses after intestinal transplantation. Method: immunoSEQ multiplex PCR; TCRdb's copy keeps in-frame clones and lacks some. The sample holds 84,000 or so clones, approximately 92% seen once. No antigen has been assigned to these receptors. The material was unstimulated CD8+ T cells sorted from spleen or lymph node cells, obtained before transplant. These TCRs come from a human donor who was the organ donor for an intestinal transplant.

The V call is TRBV5-5, the J call TRBJ1-1; D remains unclear. Trimming pared 2 bases from V and 5 bases from J, leaving 13 bases between. The CDR3 is 14 residues long. In germline, CDR1 is SGHKS, CDR2 YYEKEE (reference sequence). In DNA, the CDR3 is TGTGCCAGCAGCTTCCGACTAAAGATTACTGAAGCTTTCTTT. Encoded protein: CASSFRLKITEAFF.

CDR3 DNA sequence: TGTGCCAGCAGCGACTCCGGACAGGTTGAAGCTTTCTTT. Protein sequence: CASSDSGQVEAFF. The rearrangement links TRBV9 to TRBJ1-1; 7 positions agree with TRBD1. Germline CDR1 SGDLS, CDR2 YYNGEE. The CDR3 is made up of 13 amino acids. With V trimmed by 3 bases and J by 7 bases, 6 bases remained unmatched. The full variable domain, completed using reference TRBV9 and TRBJ1-1, is DSGVTQTPKHLITATGQRVTLRCSPRSGDLSVYWYQQSLDQGLQFLIQYYNGEERAKGNILERFSAQQFPDLHSELNLSSLELGDSALYFCASSDSGQVEAFFGQGTRLTVV.

V gene TRBV30 combines with J gene TRBJ2-3; D possibly corresponds to TRBD2 (5 bases). Trimming stripped 8 bases from V and 1 base from J, with 25 bases between. The CDR3 totals 17 residues. Germline CDR1 GTSNPN, CDR2 SVGIG (reference sequence). The CDR3 loop is CAGDGNLAAQGTDTQYF. The CDR3 DNA reads TGTGCCGGGGATGGGAACCTAGCTGCCCAAGGCACAGATACGCAGTATTTT. Drawing the rest from reference TRBV30 and TRBJ2-3, the complete variable domain is SQTIHQWPATLVQPVGSPLSLECTVEGTSNPNLYWYRQAAGRGLQLLFYSVGIGQISSEVPQNLSASRPQDRQFILSSKKLLLSDSGFYLCAGDGNLAAQGTDTQYFGPGTRLTVL.

The V gene is TRBV5-1, the J gene TRBJ2-7, with D possibly TRBD2 on 5 matching bases. CDR3 length: 15 amino acids. The ends were cut back, 0 bases at V and 2 bases at J, with 12 bases in the middle. Looked up from germline, CDR1 is SGHRS and CDR2 is YFSETQ. CDR3 in DNA: TGCGCCAGCAGCTTGGCCAGCGGACCCCCCTACGAGCAGTACTTC. It specifies CASSLASGPPYEQYF.